This T cell receptor (beta chain) was recorded in a study of T-cell reconstitution after alpha-beta-depleted transplantation in children. The CDR3 has 15 amino acids. The V and J ends lost 0 bases and 0 bases respectively, with 9 bases between them. Per germline, CDR1 SGDLS and CDR2 YYNGEE. As it was prepared, the TCRbeta library received unique molecular identifiers. In TCRdb, the PCR reads were re-called with MiXCR into one record per CDR3 protein. Of about 900,000 distinct CDR3 sequences listed, 25% to 35% are singletons. The genes are TRBV9 and TRBJ1-2; D perhaps matches TRBD1 (6 bases). The receptor comes from a boy in the first two years of life who had a stem cell transplant for SCID, so the T cells may come from the graft donor. Sequencing used PBMCs, mostly from graft donor cells, obtained 360 days after TCRalphabeta/CD19-depleted stem cell transplant. CDR3 coding DNA: TGTGCCAGCAGCGTAGCTACAGGGCCTAACTATGGCTACACCTTC. It yields the protein CASSVATGPNYGYTF. Variable domain in full (rest from reference TRBV9 and TRBJ1-2): DSGVTQTPKHLITATGQRVTLRCSPRSGDLSVYWYQQSLDQGLQFLIQYYNGEERAKGNILERFSAQQFPDLHSELNLSSLELGDSALYFCASSVATGPNYGYTFGSGTRLTVV.